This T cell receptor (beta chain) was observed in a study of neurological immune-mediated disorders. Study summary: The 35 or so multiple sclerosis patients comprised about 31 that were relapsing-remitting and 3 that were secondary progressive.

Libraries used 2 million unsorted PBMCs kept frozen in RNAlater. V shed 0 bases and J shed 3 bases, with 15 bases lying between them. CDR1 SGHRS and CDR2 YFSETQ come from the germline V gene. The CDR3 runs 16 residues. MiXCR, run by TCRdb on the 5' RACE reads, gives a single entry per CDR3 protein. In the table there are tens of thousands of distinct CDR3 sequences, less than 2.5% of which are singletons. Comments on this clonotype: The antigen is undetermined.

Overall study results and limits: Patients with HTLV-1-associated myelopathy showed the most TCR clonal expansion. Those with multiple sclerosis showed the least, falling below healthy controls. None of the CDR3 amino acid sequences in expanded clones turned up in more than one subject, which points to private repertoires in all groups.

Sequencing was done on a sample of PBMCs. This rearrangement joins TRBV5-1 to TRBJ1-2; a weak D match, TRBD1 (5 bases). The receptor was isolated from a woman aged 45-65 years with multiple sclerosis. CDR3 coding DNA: TGCGCCAGCAGCTTGGCTCCTTTCGACAGTGACTATGGCTACACCTTC. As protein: CASSLAPFDSDYGYTF.